What follows describes a single T cell receptor (beta chain). This specimen comes from a study of blood T cell repertoires in COVID-19. The CDR3 has 15 amino acids. Germline lookup yields CDR1 SGDLS and CDR2 YYNGEE. Trimming cost V 3 bases and J 5 bases; bases outside gene matches: 5. Only in-frame clones appear in the TCRdb table, and some are missing; sequencing was by immunoSEQ multiplex PCR. Among over 200,000 clones listed, approximately 88% were seen once. Exposed participants came across a COVID-19 case within 2 weeks before study entry. The sequence derives from a woman in her thirties who had been exposed to COVID-19. This chain links TRBV9 with TRBJ2-1, with 10 bases lining up with TRBD2. Sequenced: PBMCs or T cells enriched from blood (not recorded which). This CDR3 reads CASSASGRADNEQFF. CDR3 nucleotides: TGTGCCAGCAGCGCCAGCGGGAGGGCCGACAATGAGCAGTTCTTC.